Listed below are T cell receptor beta chains from one sample, sequenced in a study of CD8+CD57+ T cells in acquired aplastic anemia. Each CDR3 protein gets one entry after TCRdb re-called the reads with MiXCR. This sample has 150,000 to 200,000 distinct CDR3 sequences, with less than 50% found just once. Sequenced material: sorted CD4+, CD8+, or CD8+CD57+ T cells (not recorded which) from PBMCs. Receptors originate from a human donor with aplastic anemia. The CDR3 runs from the conserved cysteine through the conserved F or W. The D gene is left open where the match is weak. For some rows the clone size is stated as once, few or many, or as a class when expanded; others skip it.

V	size	length	J	D	CDR3	DNA
TRBV19	-	16	TRBJ2-1	TRBD2	CASSIGLGSGGAEQFF	TGTGCCAGTAGTATCGGACTGGGTTCCGGGGGGGCCGAGCAGTTCTTC
TRBV5-1	-	15	TRBJ2-1	-	CASSLSGDRYNEQFF	TGCGCCAGCAGCTTATCCGGGGATAGGTACAATGAGCAGTTCTTC
TRBV20-1	few	14	TRBJ1-5	-	CSAITGFSNQPQHF	TGCAGTGCCATCACAGGGTTTAGCAATCAGCCCCAGCATTTT
TRBV6-2/TRBV6-3	many	14	TRBJ1-1	-	CASSYSGLGTEAFF	TGTGCCAGCAGTTACTCAGGGCTAGGCACTGAAGCTTTCTTT
TRBV15	-	15	TRBJ2-2	-	CATSPDGLIGGELFF	TGTGCCACCAGCCCAGATGGGCTAATCGGCGGGGAGCTGTTTTTT
TRBV10-2	-	13	TRBJ2-5	-	CASSRAYQETQYF	TGCGCCAGCAGTCGAGCCTACCAAGAGACCCAGTACTTC
TRBV6-1	-	15	TRBJ2-7	TRBD2	CASRLAGGPVYEQYF	TGTGCCAGCAGGTTAGCGGGAGGGCCGGTCTACGAGCAGTACTTC
TRBV2	many	15	TRBJ2-3	TRBD1	CASKQTGGSTDTQYF	TGTGCCAGCAAGCAGACAGGGGGCAGCACAGATACGCAGTATTTT
TRBV19	many	14	TRBJ1-5	-	CASSIAGLNQPQHF	TGTGCCAGTAGTATAGCAGGGCTCAATCAGCCCCAGCATTTT
TRBV20-1	many	13	TRBJ1-2	-	CSATRDGPYGYTF	TGCAGTGCTACTAGGGACGGACCCTATGGCTACACCTTC
TRBV27	-	15	TRBJ2-7	TRBD2	CASSLGSGRTYEQYF	TGTGCCAGCAGTTTGGGTAGCGGGAGAACCTACGAGCAGTACTTC
TRBV19	many	14	TRBJ1-1	TRBD1	CASSKGAGNTEAFF	TGTGCCAGTAGTAAGGGGGCAGGGAACACTGAAGCTTTCTTT
TRBV11-1	-	16	TRBJ2-1	-	CASSPEKGSIYNEQFF	TGTGCCAGCAGCCCCGAGAAGGGGAGCATCTACAATGAGCAGTTCTTC
TRBV11-1	-	17	TRBJ2-3	-	CASSPEILAGATDTQYF	TGTGCCAGCAGCCCAGAGATACTAGCAGGGGCCACAGATACGCAGTATTTT
TRBV27	-	14	TRBJ2-7	TRBD1	CAGHPPGQIYEQYF	TGTGCCGGACATCCACCGGGACAGATATACGAGCAGTACTTC
TRBV15	-	14	TRBJ2-7	TRBD1	CAISKDRGPYEQYF	TGTGCCATCAGCAAAGACAGGGGGCCCTACGAGCAGTACTTC
TRBV14	-	11	TRBJ2-1	-	CASSLEGEQFF	TGTGCCAGCAGTCTCGAGGGTGAGCAGTTCTTC
TRBV9	-	15	TRBJ2-1	TRBD2	CASSVVGTRYNEQFF	TGTGCCAGCAGCGTAGTCGGGACTAGATACAATGAGCAGTTCTTC
TRBV15	-	14	TRBJ1-6	-	CATSGGTYNSPLHF	TGTGCCACCAGCGGGGGTACCTATAATTCACCCCTCCACTTT
TRBV11-2	-	15	TRBJ2-4	TRBD1	CASSATGEAKNIQYF	TGTGCCAGCAGCGCCACAGGGGAAGCCAAAAACATTCAGTACTTC
TRBV29-1	-	13	TRBJ2-1	TRBD2	CSVCLAGYNEQFF	TGCAGCGTCTGCCTAGCGGGATATAATGAGCAGTTCTTC
TRBV29-1	once	13	TRBJ1-2	-	CGVEVHSNYGYTF	TGCGGCGTTGAAGTACACTCGAACTACGGCTACACCTTC
TRBV7-6	few	13	TRBJ2-5	-	CASRSGDQETQYF	TGTGCCAGCAGATCGGGCGACCAAGAGACCCAGTACTTC
TRBV14	many	13	TRBJ1-1	-	CASSPGPTLEAFF	TGTGCCAGCAGCCCGGGACCAACCCTTGAAGCTTTCTTT
TRBV24-1	-	13	TRBJ2-7	TRBD1	CATSAQGAYEQYF	TGTGCCACCAGCGCGCAGGGGGCCTACGAGCAGTACTTC
TRBV9	many	12	TRBJ1-1	-	CASSVDTDEAFF	TGTGCCAGCAGCGTAGACACGGACGAAGCTTTCTTT
TRBV4-1	many	13	TRBJ2-7	-	CASSSSGHYEQYF	TGCGCCAGCAGCTCCTCAGGGCACTACGAGCAGTACTTC
TRBV4-1	-	15	TRBJ2-2	-	CASSQEPLGTRELFF	TGCGCCAGCAGCCAAGAACCTTTGGGCACCAGGGAGCTGTTTTTT
TRBV2	-	12	TRBJ2-1	-	CASSEGVGEQFF	TGTGCCAGCAGTGAAGGGGTTGGGGAGCAGTTCTTC
TRBV19	-	15	TRBJ2-7	-	CASSPRDTSSYEQYF	TGTGCCAGTAGTCCGCGGGACACTAGCTCCTACGAGCAGTACTTC
TRBV30	many	15	TRBJ2-5	-	CAWTGPEGGVRTQYF	TGTGCCTGGACAGGGCCGGAGGGGGGGGTTCGGACCCAGTACTTC
TRBV30	many	13	TRBJ2-7	-	CAWSPDMAYEQYF	TGTGCCTGGAGTCCGGACATGGCCTACGAGCAGTACTTC
TRBV29-1	-	14	TRBJ2-7	-	CSVGRAVGSYEQYF	TGCAGCGTCGGCAGGGCGGTCGGCTCCTACGAGCAGTACTTC
TRBV12-3/TRBV12-4	many	13	TRBJ2-1	TRBD2	CASSLGLAHEQFF	TGTGCCAGCAGTCTAGGACTAGCCCATGAGCAGTTCTTC
TRBV30	few	14	TRBJ2-1	-	CASNAGKGADEQFF	TGTGCCTCTAACGCGGGAAAAGGTGCCGATGAGCAGTTCTTC
TRBV5-1	-	15	TRBJ1-1	-	CASSLTAGSNTEAFF	TGCGCCAGCAGCTTGACGGCAGGTTCGAACACTGAAGCTTTCTTT
TRBV19	once	15	TRBJ2-3	-	CASSMELVSTETQYF	TGTGCCAGTAGTATGGAACTCGTTAGCACAGAGACGCAGTATTTT
TRBV20-1	-	13	TRBJ2-5	-	CSARQGGAKTQYF	TGCAGTGCCAGACAGGGAGGGGCGAAGACCCAGTACTTC
TRBV19	-	13	TRBJ2-7	-	CASSIRATYEQYF	TGTGCCAGTAGCATCAGGGCTACCTACGAGCAGTACTTC
TRBV29-1	-	15	TRBJ1-4	TRBD1	CSVRQGSITNEKLFF	TGCAGCGTTAGACAGGGGAGTATCACTAATGAAAAACTGTTTTTT
TRBV25-1	-	17	TRBJ2-5	TRBD1	CASSESLKQGAGETQYF	TGTGCCAGCAGTGAATCCCTCAAGCAGGGGGCCGGAGAGACCCAGTACTTC
TRBV14	-	15	TRBJ2-7	-	CASSLSGTLGAEQYF	TGTGCCAGCAGCCTATCCGGGACTCTGGGCGCCGAGCAGTACTTC
TRBV19	many	14	TRBJ2-1	-	CASSVGRVNNEQFF	TGTGCCAGTAGTGTGGGCAGGGTGAACAATGAGCAGTTCTTC
TRBV7-6	many	15	TRBJ2-2	-	CASSPGAGNTGELFF	TGTGCCAGCAGCCCAGGGGCGGGGAACACCGGGGAGCTGTTTTTT
TRBV30	many	12	TRBJ2-7	TRBD1	CAWRTQGAEQYF	TGTGCCTGGAGGACCCAGGGGGCAGAGCAGTACTTC
TRBV3-1	many	14	TRBJ2-5	-	CASSHPGLQETQYF	TGTGCCAGCAGCCACCCAGGACTACAGGAGACCCAGTACTTC
TRBV2	many	15	TRBJ2-5	-	CASSDGLWTQETQYF	TGTGCCAGCAGTGACGGTCTTTGGACCCAAGAGACCCAGTACTTC
TRBV9	many	15	TRBJ2-7	TRBD1	CASSVGGQGTGEQYF	TGTGCCAGCAGCGTCGGGGGACAGGGAACAGGGGAGCAGTACTTC
TRBV20-1	many	13	TRBJ1-2	-	CSALGLDSYGYTF	TGCAGTGCTCTCGGCCTTGACTCCTATGGCTACACCTTC
TRBV9	many	13	TRBJ1-1	-	CASSVGANTEAFF	TGTGCCAGCAGCGTAGGGGCGAACACTGAAGCTTTCTTT
TRBV19	-	15	TRBJ2-6	TRBD1	CATDRGRFGANVLTF	TGTGCCACGGACAGGGGGCGGTTTGGGGCCAACGTCCTGACTTTC
TRBV2	-	12	TRBJ1-5	-	CASSAGLGPQHF	TGTGCCAGCAGTGCCGGGTTGGGGCCCCAGCATTTT
TRBV7-3	-	18	TRBJ2-5	TRBD2	CASSLNPGLAGTQETQYF	TGTGCCAGCAGCTTAAACCCTGGACTAGCGGGCACTCAAGAGACCCAGTACTTC
TRBV5-1	many	14	TRBJ1-1	-	CASSLPRGTTEAFF	TGCGCCAGCAGCTTGCCCCGCGGGACCACTGAAGCTTTCTTT
TRBV11-1	once	18	TRBJ1-1	TRBD1	CASSSLGTGVRKDTEAFF	TGTGCCAGCAGCTCCTTGGGGACAGGGGTTCGTAAGGACACTGAAGCTTTCTTT
TRBV4-1	many	15	TRBJ2-1	-	CASSQVGNSYNEQFF	TGCGCCAGCAGCCAAGTGGGGAACTCCTACAATGAGCAGTTCTTC
TRBV27	-	16	TRBJ2-7	-	CASSPEVMATSYEQYF	TGTGCCAGCAGTCCCGAGGTTATGGCCACCTCCTACGAGCAGTACTTC
TRBV7-2	-	13	TRBJ2-5	-	CASSATGSETQYF	TGTGCCAGCAGCGCAACAGGTTCAGAGACCCAGTACTTC